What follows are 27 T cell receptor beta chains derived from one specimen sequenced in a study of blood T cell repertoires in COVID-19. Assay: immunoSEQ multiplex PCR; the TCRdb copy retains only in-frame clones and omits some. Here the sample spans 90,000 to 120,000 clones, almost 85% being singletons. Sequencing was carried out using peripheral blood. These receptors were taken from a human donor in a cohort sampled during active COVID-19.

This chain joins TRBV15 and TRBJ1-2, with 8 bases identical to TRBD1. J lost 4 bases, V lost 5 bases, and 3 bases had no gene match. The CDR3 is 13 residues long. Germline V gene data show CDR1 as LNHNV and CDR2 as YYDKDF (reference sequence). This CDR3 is CATSAGGSYGYTF. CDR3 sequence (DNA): TGTGCCACCAGCGCAGGGGGCAGCTATGGCTACACCTTC.

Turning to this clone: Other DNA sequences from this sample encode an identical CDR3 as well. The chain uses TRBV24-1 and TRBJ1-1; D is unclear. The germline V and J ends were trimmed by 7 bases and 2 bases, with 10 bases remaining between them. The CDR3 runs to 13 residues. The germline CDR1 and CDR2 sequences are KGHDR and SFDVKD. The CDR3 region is CATRGAVNTEAFF. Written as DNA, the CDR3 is TGTGCCACCAGGGGAGCAGTAAACACTGAAGCTTTCTTT.

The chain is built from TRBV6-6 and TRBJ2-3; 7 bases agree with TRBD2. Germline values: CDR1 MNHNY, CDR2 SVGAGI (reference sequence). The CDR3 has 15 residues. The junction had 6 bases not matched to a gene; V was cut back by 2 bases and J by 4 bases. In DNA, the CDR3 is TGTGCCAGCAGTTACGGGTCGCGGGAGTCAGATACGCAGTATTTT. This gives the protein CASSYGSRESDTQYF.

The CDR3 here is CASSLAPRNEQFF. The CDR3 bases are TGTGCCAGCAGCTTAGCACCCCGGAATGAGCAGTTCTTC. The chain couples TRBV7-9 to TRBJ2-1; D gene uncertain. Trimming removed 0 bases from V and 7 bases from J, with 7 bases in between. CDR1 and CDR2 from the germline V gene are SEHNR and FQNEAQ (reference sequence). This CDR3 contains 13 residues.

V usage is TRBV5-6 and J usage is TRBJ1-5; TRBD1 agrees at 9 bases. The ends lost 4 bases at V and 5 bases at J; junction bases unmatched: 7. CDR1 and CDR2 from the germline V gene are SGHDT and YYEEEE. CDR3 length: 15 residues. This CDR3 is CASSQKGQGYQPQHF. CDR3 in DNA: TGTGCCAGCAGCCAAAAGGGACAGGGATATCAGCCCCAGCATTTT.

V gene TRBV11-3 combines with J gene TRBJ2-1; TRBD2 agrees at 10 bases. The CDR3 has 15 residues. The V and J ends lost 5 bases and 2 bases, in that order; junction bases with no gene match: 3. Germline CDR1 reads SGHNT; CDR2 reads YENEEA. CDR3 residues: CASSASGSTYNEQFF. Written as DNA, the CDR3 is TGTGCCAGCAGCGCTAGCGGGAGCACCTACAATGAGCAGTTCTTC.

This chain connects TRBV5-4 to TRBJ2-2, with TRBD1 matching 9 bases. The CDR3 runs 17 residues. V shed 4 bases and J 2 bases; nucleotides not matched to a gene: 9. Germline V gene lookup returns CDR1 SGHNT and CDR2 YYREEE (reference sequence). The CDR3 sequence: CASSRRGQGTNTGELFF. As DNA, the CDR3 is TGTGCCAGCAGCCGGAGGGGACAGGGAACCAACACCGGGGAGCTGTTTTTT.

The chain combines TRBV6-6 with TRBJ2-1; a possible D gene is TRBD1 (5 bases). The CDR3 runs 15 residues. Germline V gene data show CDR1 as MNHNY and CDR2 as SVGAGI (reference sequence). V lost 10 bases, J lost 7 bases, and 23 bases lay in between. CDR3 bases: TGTGCCACCAGGGCGGAAATAGGTCCGCTGAATGAGCAGTTCTTC. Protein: CATRAEIGPLNEQFF.

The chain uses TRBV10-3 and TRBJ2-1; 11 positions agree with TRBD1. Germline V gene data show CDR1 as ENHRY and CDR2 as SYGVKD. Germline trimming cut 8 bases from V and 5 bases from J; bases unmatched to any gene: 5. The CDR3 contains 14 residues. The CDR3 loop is CAIGRDRGNNEQFF. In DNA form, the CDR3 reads TGTGCCATCGGTAGGGACAGGGGGAACAATGAGCAGTTCTTC.

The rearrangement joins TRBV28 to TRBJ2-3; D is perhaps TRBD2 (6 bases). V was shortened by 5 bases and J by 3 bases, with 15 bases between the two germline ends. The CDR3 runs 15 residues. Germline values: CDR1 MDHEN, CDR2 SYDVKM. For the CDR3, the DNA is TGTGCCAGCAGTGTATCGGGAGTCCGAACAGATACGCAGTATTTT. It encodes CASSVSGVRTDTQYF.

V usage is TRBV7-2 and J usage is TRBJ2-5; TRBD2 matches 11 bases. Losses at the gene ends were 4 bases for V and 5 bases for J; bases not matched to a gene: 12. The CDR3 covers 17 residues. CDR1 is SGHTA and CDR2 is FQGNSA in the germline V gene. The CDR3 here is CASSYGTSGWAWETQYF. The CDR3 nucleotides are TGTGCCAGCAGCTACGGGACTAGCGGATGGGCATGGGAGACCCAGTACTTC.

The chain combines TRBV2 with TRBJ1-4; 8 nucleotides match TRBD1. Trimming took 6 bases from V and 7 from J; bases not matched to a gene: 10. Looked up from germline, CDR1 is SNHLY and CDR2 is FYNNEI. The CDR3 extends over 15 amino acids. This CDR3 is CASRSGSGGGEKLFF. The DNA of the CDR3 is TGTGCCAGCAGGAGCGGCTCAGGGGGCGGTGAAAAACTGTTTTTT.

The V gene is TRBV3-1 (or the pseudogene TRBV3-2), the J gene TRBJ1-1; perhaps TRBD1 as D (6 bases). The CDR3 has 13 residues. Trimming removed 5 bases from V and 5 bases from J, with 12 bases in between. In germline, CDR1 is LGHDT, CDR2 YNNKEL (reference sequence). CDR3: CASSKGVWTEAFF. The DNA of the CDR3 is TGTGCCAGCAGCAAGGGGGTATGGACTGAAGCTTTCTTT.

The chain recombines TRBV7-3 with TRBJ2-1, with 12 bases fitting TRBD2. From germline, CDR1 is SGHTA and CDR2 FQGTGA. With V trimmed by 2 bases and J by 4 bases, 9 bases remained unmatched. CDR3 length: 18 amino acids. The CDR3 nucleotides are TGTGCCAGCAGCTTATATTCGGGACTAGCGGGCCTATACAATGAGCAGTTCTTC. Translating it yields CASSLYSGLAGLYNEQFF.

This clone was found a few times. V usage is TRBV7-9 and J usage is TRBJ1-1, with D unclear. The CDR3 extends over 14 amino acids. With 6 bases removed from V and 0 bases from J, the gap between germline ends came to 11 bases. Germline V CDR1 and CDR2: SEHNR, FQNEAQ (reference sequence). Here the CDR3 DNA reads TGTGCCAGCAGTCCCCTTACAGTGAACACTGAAGCTTTCTTT. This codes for CASSPLTVNTEAFF.

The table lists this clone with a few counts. In DNA form, the CDR3 reads TGCGCCAGCAGCCAAGACGGTGACTACGAGCAGTACGTC. It codes for CASSQDGDYEQYV. This chain links TRBV4-1 with TRBJ2-7; D is undetermined. This CDR3 is 13 amino acids long. Germline V lookup: CDR1 MGHRA, CDR2 YSYEKL. Trimming cost V 0 bases and J 3 bases, with 6 bases left between them.

CDR3 sequence reads: CASSEGHTLGNQPQHF. In nucleotides, the CDR3 is TGTGCCAGCAGCGAGGGACACACTCTAGGGAATCAGCCCCAGCATTTT. The chain combines TRBV7-9 with TRBJ1-5; possible D gene TRBD1, 6 bases. With 5 bases removed from V and 4 bases from J, the gap between germline ends came to 18 bases. Germline CDR1 and CDR2: SEHNR and FQNEAQ (reference sequence). This CDR3 contains 16 residues.

This chain's CDR3 is CASSRVVNSGANVLTF. The CDR3, as DNA: TGCGCCAGCAGCCGAGTTGTCAACTCTGGGGCCAACGTCCTGACTTTC. The chain carries TRBV5-1 and TRBJ2-6; D gene ambiguous. Trimming left V 4 bases short and J 0 bases short, with 11 bases between. In germline, CDR1 is SGHRS, CDR2 YFSETQ. The CDR3 is made up of 16 amino acids.

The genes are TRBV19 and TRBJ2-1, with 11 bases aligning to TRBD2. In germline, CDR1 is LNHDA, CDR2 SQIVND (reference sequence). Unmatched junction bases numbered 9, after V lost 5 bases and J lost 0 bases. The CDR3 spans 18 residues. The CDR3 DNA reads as TGTGCCAGTAGTCCCTCGGGACTAGCGGCCAGCTCCTACAATGAGCAGTTCTTC. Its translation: CASSPSGLAASSYNEQFF.

The CDR3 reads CASSLGLLAGGGETQYF. Here the CDR3 DNA reads TGTGCCAGCAGCTTGGGTCTCCTAGCGGGAGGGGGAGAGACCCAGTACTTC. The chain couples TRBV5-4 to TRBJ2-5, with 12 nucleotides matching TRBD2. V was pared by 0 bases and J by 4 bases, with 7 bases of the junction left unmatched. Germline lookup yields CDR1 SGHNT and CDR2 YYREEE (reference sequence). The CDR3 extends over 17 amino acids.

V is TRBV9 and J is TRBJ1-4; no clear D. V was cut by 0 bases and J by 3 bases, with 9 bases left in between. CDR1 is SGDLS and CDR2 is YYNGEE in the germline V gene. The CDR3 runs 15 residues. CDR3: CASSVGGGSNEKLFF. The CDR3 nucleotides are TGTGCCAGCAGCGTAGGAGGAGGGTCTAATGAAAAACTGTTTTTT.

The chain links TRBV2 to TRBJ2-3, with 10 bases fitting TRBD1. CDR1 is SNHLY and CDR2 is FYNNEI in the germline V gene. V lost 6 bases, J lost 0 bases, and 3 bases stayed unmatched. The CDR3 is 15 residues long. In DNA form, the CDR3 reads TGTGCCAGCAGAAGGGACAGGGGAAGCACAGATACGCAGTATTTT. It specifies CASRRDRGSTDTQYF.

CDR3 protein: CASSKRGGPGASRAGNEQFF. DNA for the CDR3: TGTGCCAGCAGCAAAAGGGGGGGACCAGGGGCCTCGCGGGCAGGCAATGAGCAGTTCTTC. The chain recombines TRBV21-1 with TRBJ2-1; TRBD2 is taken as the D call from the table, unchecked against the DNA. TRBV21-1 is labeled a pseudogene. The CDR3 has 20 residues.

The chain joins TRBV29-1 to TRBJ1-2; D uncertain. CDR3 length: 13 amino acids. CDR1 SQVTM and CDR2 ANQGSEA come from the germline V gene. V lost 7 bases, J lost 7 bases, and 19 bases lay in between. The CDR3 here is CSGLSSTPRGYTF. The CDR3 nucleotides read TGCAGCGGATTAAGTTCGACTCCCCGTGGCTACACCTTC.

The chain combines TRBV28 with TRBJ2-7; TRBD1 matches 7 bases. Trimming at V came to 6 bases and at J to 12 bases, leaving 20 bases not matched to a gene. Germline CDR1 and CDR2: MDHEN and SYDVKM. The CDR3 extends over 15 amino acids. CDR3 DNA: TGTGCCAGCAGCCTACTATCACCACCCGGGACAGATTCGTACGTC. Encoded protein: CASSLLSPPGTDSYV.

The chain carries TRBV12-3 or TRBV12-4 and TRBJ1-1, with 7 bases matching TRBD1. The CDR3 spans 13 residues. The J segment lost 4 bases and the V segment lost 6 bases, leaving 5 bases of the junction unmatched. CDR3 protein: CASRSGTVTEAFF. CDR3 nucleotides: TGTGCCAGCAGATCCGGGACAGTCACTGAAGCTTTCTTT.

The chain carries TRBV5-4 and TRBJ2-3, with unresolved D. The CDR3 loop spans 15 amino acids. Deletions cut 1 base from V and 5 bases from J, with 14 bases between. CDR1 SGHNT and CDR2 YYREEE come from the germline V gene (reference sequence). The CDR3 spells CASSLQIGVEDTQYF. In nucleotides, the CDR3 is TGTGCCAGCAGCTTGCAGATTGGAGTGGAAGATACGCAGTATTTT.